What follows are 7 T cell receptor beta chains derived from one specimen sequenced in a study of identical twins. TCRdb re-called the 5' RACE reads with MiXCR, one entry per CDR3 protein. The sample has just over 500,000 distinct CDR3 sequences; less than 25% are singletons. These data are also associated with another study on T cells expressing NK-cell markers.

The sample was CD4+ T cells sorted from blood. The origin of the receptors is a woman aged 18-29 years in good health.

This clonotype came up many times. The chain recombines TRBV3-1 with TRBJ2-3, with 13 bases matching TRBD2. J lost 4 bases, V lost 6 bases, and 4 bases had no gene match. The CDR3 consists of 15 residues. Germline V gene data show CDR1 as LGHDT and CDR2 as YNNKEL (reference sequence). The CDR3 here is CASRQLAGGPDTQYF. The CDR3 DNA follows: TGTGCCAGCAGGCAACTAGCGGGGGGGCCAGATACGCAGTATTTT.

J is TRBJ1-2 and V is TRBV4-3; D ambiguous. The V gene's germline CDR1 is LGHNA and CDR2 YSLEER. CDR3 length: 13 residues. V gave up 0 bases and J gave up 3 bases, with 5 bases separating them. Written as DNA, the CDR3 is TGCGCCAGCAGCCAAGAAACGGACTATGGCTACACCTTC. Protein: CASSQETDYGYTF.

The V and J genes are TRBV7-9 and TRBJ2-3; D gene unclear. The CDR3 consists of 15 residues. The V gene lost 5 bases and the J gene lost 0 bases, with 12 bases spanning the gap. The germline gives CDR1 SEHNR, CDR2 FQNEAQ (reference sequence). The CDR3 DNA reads TGTGCCAGCAGCCTTGGGAACCTCAGCACAGATACGCAGTATTTT. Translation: CASSLGNLSTDTQYF. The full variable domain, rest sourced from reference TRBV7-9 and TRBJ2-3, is DTGVSQNPRHKITKRGQNVTFRCDPISEHNRLYWYRQTLGQGPEFLTYFQNEAQLEKSRLLSDRFSAERPKGSFSTLEIQRTEQGDSAMYLCASSLGNLSTDTQYFGPGTRLTVL.

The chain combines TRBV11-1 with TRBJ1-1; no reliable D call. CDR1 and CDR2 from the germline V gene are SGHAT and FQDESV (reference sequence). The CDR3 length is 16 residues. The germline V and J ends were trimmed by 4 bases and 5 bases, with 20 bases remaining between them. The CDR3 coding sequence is TGTGCCAGCAGCTCCCGTTTCATAGGGCCAAGGACTGAAGCTTTCTTT. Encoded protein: CASSSRFIGPRTEAFF.

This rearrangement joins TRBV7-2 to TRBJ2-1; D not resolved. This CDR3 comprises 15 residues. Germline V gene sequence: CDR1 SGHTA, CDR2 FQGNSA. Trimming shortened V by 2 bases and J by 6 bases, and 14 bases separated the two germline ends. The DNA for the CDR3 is TGTGCCAGCAGCTTACCTACGGTAGCAATCAATGAGCAGTTCTTC. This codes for CASSLPTVAINEQFF. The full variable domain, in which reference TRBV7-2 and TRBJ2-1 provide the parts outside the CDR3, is GAGVSQSPSNKVTEKGKDVELRCDPISGHTALYWYRQSLGQGLEFLIYFQGNSAPDKSGLPSDRFSAERTGGSVSTLTIQRTQQEDSAVYLCASSLPTVAINEQFFGPGTRLTVL.

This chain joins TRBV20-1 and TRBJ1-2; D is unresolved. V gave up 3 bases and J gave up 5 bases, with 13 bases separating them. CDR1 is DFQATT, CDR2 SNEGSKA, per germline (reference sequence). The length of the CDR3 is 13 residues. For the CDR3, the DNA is TGCAGTGCTAGTCCCGGCTCCTATTATGGCTACACCTTC. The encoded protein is CSASPGSYYGYTF.

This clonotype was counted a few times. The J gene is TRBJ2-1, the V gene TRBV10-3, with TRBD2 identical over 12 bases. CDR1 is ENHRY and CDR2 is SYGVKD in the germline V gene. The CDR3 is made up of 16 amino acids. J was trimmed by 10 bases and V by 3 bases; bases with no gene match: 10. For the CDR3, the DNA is TGTGCCATCAGTGACCAGAGGCTAGCGGGAGGGAACGAGCAGTTCTTC. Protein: CAISDQRLAGGNEQFF.